These 19 T cell receptor beta chains came from one sample sequenced in a study of Ad26.COV2.S vaccination and SARS-CoV-2 variants. Profiled with immunoSEQ multiplex PCR; TCRdb holds only in-frame clones, not every one. The sample lists fewer than 800,000 clones; more than 70% were seen once. Stated treatment: around 19 received Ad26.COV2.S at low or high dose, single or two shots; about 5 received placebo; per-sample allocation not given. At day 63 after the first vaccine or placebo injection, samples were drawn. Sequences were derived from peripheral blood, sampled in a trial of Ad26.COV2.S vaccine versus placebo. The receptors shown here come from a person between 18 and 60 years old who received the Ad26.COV2.S COVID-19 vaccine or a placebo.

This clone was seen just once. The chain joins TRBV7-8 to TRBJ2-2; D is unclear. This CDR3 has 14 amino acids. Germline loops: CDR1 SGHVS, CDR2 FQNEAQ. V lost 1 base to trimming and J lost 7 bases, with 10 bases between them. CDR3 coding DNA: TGTGCCAGCAGCTTAGGGGAATCCGGCGGGGAGCTGTTTTTT. This encodes CASSLGESGGELFF.

This clone was recorded only once. At one end the junction does not follow the germline gene, possibly because of a read error. This chain joins TRBV7-7 and TRBJ2-1; 14 bases map to TRBD2. The CDR3 loop spans 15 amino acids. The germline V gene has CDR1 SSHAT and CDR2 FNYEAQ (reference sequence). For the CDR3, the DNA is TGTGCTAGCAGCCCGCAGACTAGCGGGGGGGGAGAGCAGTTCTTC. Translation gives CASSPQTSGGGEQFF.

A remark on this clone: At the DNA level, this CDR3 is encoded by other sequences in the same sample as well. The rearrangement joins TRBV14 to TRBJ2-1; tentatively, D is TRBD1 (6 bases). Germline V gene data show CDR1 as SGHDN and CDR2 as FVKESK. V dropped 4 bases and J dropped 4 bases, with 11 bases sitting between them. The CDR3 covers 14 residues. The CDR3: CASSRTASYNEQFF. The CDR3 DNA reads as TGTGCCAGCAGCCGGACAGCTTCTTACAATGAGCAGTTCTTC.

This rearrangement joins TRBV30 to TRBJ1-1, with D perhaps matching TRBD1 (6 bases). CDR3 length equals 14 residues. Per the germline V gene, CDR1 is GTSNPN and CDR2 is SVGIG (reference sequence). V lost 4 bases and J 0 bases, leaving 12 bases between the germline ends. The CDR3 region has the DNA TGTGCCTGGATCGCAGGGGCATTGAACACTGAAGCTTTCTTT. This sequence encodes CAWIAGALNTEAFF.

J is TRBJ1-3 and V is TRBV5-1; D unresolved. V was trimmed by 0 bases and J by 0 bases, leaving 13 bases between them. CDR1 and CDR2 from the germline V gene are SGHRS and YFSETQ. The CDR3 is made up of 17 amino acids. The chain's CDR3 is CASSLEGKSGSGNTIYF. In DNA form, the CDR3 reads TGCGCCAGCAGCTTGGAAGGGAAGTCGGGCTCTGGAAACACCATATATTTT.

The gene calls are TRBV19 and TRBJ1-3; D remains unclear. CDR3 length: 15 residues. Per germline, CDR1 LNHDA and CDR2 SQIVND (reference sequence). Trimming left V 7 bases short and J 2 bases short, with 15 bases between. The CDR3 spells CASTVHEKTGNTIYF. The CDR3 DNA sequence: TGTGCCAGTACCGTACACGAAAAGACTGGAAACACCATATATTTT.

The V call is TRBV5-1, the J call TRBJ2-7; D perhaps matches TRBD2 (6 bases). This CDR3 has 20 residues. V shed 4 bases and J shed 2 bases, with 31 bases lying between them. Germline assignment: CDR1 SGHRS and CDR2 YFSETQ. CDR3 bases: TGCGCCAGCAGCGGGGACTCAGGCAGGGAGCGATGGCAGGATCCCTACGAGCAGTACTTC. Its translation is CASSGDSGRERWQDPYEQYF.

This clone appeared a few times. The chain couples TRBV29-1 to TRBJ1-1; D remains unclear. Germline V lookup: CDR1 SQVTM, CDR2 ANQGSEA. With 4 bases removed from V and 2 bases from J, the gap between germline ends came to 11 bases. The CDR3 is 13 residues long. The CDR3 bases are TGCAGCGTTGTATCCCGAGCAAACACTGAAGCTTTCTTT. It codes for CSVVSRANTEAFF.

The chain links TRBV3-1 (or the pseudogene TRBV3-2) to TRBJ2-5, with 13 bases aligning to TRBD2. V lost 4 bases, J lost 5 bases, and 7 bases stayed unmatched. CDR1 LGHDT and CDR2 YNNKEL come from the germline V gene (reference sequence). The CDR3 is 16 amino acids. This chain's CDR3 is CASSPRTSGRGETQYF. The CDR3 region has the DNA TGTGCCAGCAGCCCCCGGACTAGCGGGAGAGGTGAGACCCAGTACTTC.

The chain combines TRBV10-3 with TRBJ2-7; 7 positions agree with TRBD2. CDR3 length: 12 residues. The J segment lost 2 bases and the V segment lost 7 bases, leaving 2 bases of the junction unmatched. CDR1 and CDR2 (germline): ENHRY, SYGVKD. The CDR3 DNA is TGTGCCATCAAAGGACTAGCCTACGAGCAGTACTTC. It encodes CAIKGLAYEQYF.

The chain links TRBV30 to TRBJ2-7; D gene unclear. CDR3 length: 13 residues. Trimming shortened V by 2 bases and J by 6 bases, and 14 bases separated the two germline ends. Germline CDR1 GTSNPN, CDR2 SVGIG (reference sequence). CDR3 sequence: CAWSQVLPGEQYF. The CDR3 nucleotides are TGTGCCTGGAGTCAAGTTTTGCCGGGCGAGCAGTACTTC.

V gene TRBV27 combines with J gene TRBJ2-2; no clear D. Germline loops: CDR1 MNHEY, CDR2 SMNVEV (reference sequence). CDR3 length: 15 amino acids. V was cut by 6 bases and J by 0 bases, with 11 bases left in between. CDR3 sequence reads: CASRGEFPNTGELFF. The CDR3 nucleotides read TGTGCCAGCAGAGGAGAGTTTCCGAACACCGGGGAGCTGTTTTTT.

Here the CDR3 reads CASSPARGIDGANVLTF. Here the CDR3 DNA reads TGTGCCAGCAGCCCGGCCAGAGGGATTGATGGGGCCAACGTCCTGACTTTC. The chain joins TRBV5-4 to TRBJ2-6; possibly TRBD2 for D (5 bases). The ends were cut back, 4 bases at V and 3 bases at J, with 17 bases in the middle. The germline CDR1 and CDR2 sequences are SGHNT and YYREEE (reference sequence). This CDR3 comprises 17 residues.

The rearrangement uses TRBV18 and TRBJ1-5; perhaps TRBD1 as D (5 bases). The CDR3 extends over 16 amino acids. From germline, CDR1 is KGHSH and CDR2 LQKENI. V was clipped by 6 bases and J by 7 bases, with 22 bases between them. CDR3 in amino acids: CASSPSAGALQQPQHF. CDR3 nucleotide sequence: TGTGCCAGCTCTCCAAGCGCCGGGGCTCTCCAGCAGCCCCAGCATTTT.

The CDR3 nucleotides read TGTGCCAGCAGCACGGGGCTCCGAGAGACCCAGTACTTC. This sequence encodes CASSTGLRETQYF. The chain links TRBV6-5 to TRBJ2-5; D tentatively reads TRBD1 or TRBD2 (5 bases each). The CDR3 length is 13 residues. Between the trimmed V and J ends, which lost 6 bases and 4 bases, there was a span of 12 bases. Germline loops: CDR1 MNHEY, CDR2 SVGAGI.

CDR3 in DNA: TGTGCCAGCAGCTACGGGACAGAGCAGTATTTT. The encoded protein is CASSYGTEQYF. The chain links TRBV2 to TRBJ2-3, with 7 bases lining up with TRBD1. Germline CDR1 SNHLY, CDR2 FYNNEI. The CDR3 has 11 residues. Trimming took 6 bases from V and 11 from J; bases not matched to a gene: 5. The full variable domain, its missing parts supplied by reference TRBV2 and TRBJ2-3, is EPEVTQTPSHQVTQMGQEVILRCVPISNHLYFYWYRQILGQKVEFLVSFYNNEISEKSEIFDDQFSVERPDGSNFTLKIRSTKLEDSAMYFCASSYGTEQYFGPGTRLTVL.

The J gene is TRBJ1-2, the V gene TRBV6-5; D is possibly TRBD1 (5 bases). Germline V gives CDR1 MNHEY, CDR2 SVGAGI. Trimming removed 0 bases at V and 0 bases at J, with 11 bases between. CDR3 size: 16 residues. The CDR3 protein is CASSYSLWGANYGYTF. The CDR3 DNA reads as TGTGCCAGCAGTTACTCTCTCTGGGGGGCTAACTATGGCTACACCTTC.

This rearrangement joins TRBV27 to TRBJ2-7, with TRBD2 matching over 8 bases. From germline, CDR1 is MNHEY and CDR2 SMNVEV (reference sequence). With V trimmed by 3 bases and J by 6 bases, 7 bases remained unmatched. The CDR3 has 14 amino acids. The CDR3 is CASSLRREAREQYF. The CDR3 coding sequence is TGTGCCAGCAGTTTGAGGCGGGAGGCCCGCGAGCAGTACTTC.

Only one count was recorded for this clone. The rearrangement joins TRBV2 to TRBJ2-3, with TRBD2 identical over 7 bases. V lost 10 bases to trimming and J lost 2 bases; unmatched junction nucleotides: 9. CDR1 is SNHLY, CDR2 FYNNEI, per germline. The CDR3 is made up of 14 amino acids. The CDR3 region has the DNA TGTGCCATCCCCGCGGGGGACTCCACAGATACGCAGTATTTT. Amino acid sequence: CAIPAGDSTDTQYF.